The 29 T cell receptor beta chains below come from one sample, sequenced in a study of siplizumab effects on memory and regulatory T cells. Here immunoSEQ multiplex PCR was the method, and the copy in TCRdb shows in-frame clones only, minus some. The sample has fewer than 45,000 clones; more than 80% are singletons. The sequenced material came from naive CD4+ T cells sorted from blood. Receptors originate from a human donor in good health.

CDR3 region: CASSLGSLTDTQYF. The DNA of the CDR3 is TGCGCCAGCAGCTTAGGTTCCTTGACAGATACGCAGTATTTT. This chain joins TRBV5-1 and TRBJ2-3, with D hard to call. The V and J ends lost 2 bases and 3 bases respectively, with 10 bases between them. The germline gives CDR1 SGHRS, CDR2 YFSETQ. CDR3 length: 14 residues.

The rearrangement links TRBV18 to TRBJ2-5; D ambiguous. The germline V gene encodes CDR1 KGHSH and CDR2 LQKENI. The CDR3 is made up of 13 amino acids. The V end lost 3 bases, the J end lost 0 bases, and 5 bases lay between the germline ends. CDR3 amino acids: CASSPADQETQYF. The DNA for the CDR3 is TGTGCCAGCTCACCGGCAGACCAAGAGACCCAGTACTTC.

The chain joins TRBV4-2 to TRBJ1-2; D is undetermined. This CDR3 comprises 13 residues. V lost 0 bases to trimming and J lost 3 bases, with 5 bases between them. The V gene's germline CDR1 is LGHNA and CDR2 YNFKEQ. The CDR3 coding sequence is TGTGCCAGCAGCCAAGACAAGGACTATGGCTACACCTTC. This translates into CASSQDKDYGYTF.

DNA of the CDR3: TGTGCCAGCAGCTCTACCTTGACCTATTCTGCGCAGCCCCAGCATTTT. Translation gives CASSSTLTYSAQPQHF. This chain joins TRBV7-2 and TRBJ1-5; D gene uncertain. Germline V gives CDR1 SGHTA, CDR2 FQGNSA. V gave up 4 bases and J gave up 7 bases, with 20 bases separating them. This CDR3 is 16 amino acids long. Full variable domain (remainder filled in from reference TRBV7-2 and TRBJ1-5): GAGVSQSPSNKVTEKGKDVELRCDPISGHTALYWYRQSLGQGLEFLIYFQGNSAPDKSGLPSDRFSAERTGGSVSTLTIQRTQQEDSAVYLCASSSTLTYSAQPQHFGDGTRLSIL.

The chain joins TRBV19 to TRBJ1-2; no clear D. Between the trimmed V and J ends, which lost 0 bases and 6 bases, there was a span of 11 bases. The CDR3 runs to 14 residues. Germline V lookup: CDR1 LNHDA, CDR2 SQIVND (reference sequence). CDR3 residues: CASSIDPGGHGYTF. CDR3 nucleotide sequence: TGTGCCAGTAGTATAGATCCAGGAGGACATGGCTACACCTTC.

The chain couples TRBV15 to TRBJ2-2, with D possibly matching TRBD2 (5 bases). The V end lost 1 base, the J end lost 6 bases, and 6 bases lay between the germline ends. This CDR3 spans 13 amino acids. CDR1 is LNHNV and CDR2 is YYDKDF in the germline V gene (reference sequence). CDR3 region: CATSRADSGELFF. As DNA, the CDR3 is TGTGCCACCAGCAGAGCGGACTCCGGGGAGCTGTTTTTT.

The CDR3 DNA reads as TGTGCCAGCAGCCAAGAGAAGCATAGCAATCAGCCCCAGCATTTT. Its protein is CASSQEKHSNQPQHF. The V gene is TRBV14, the J gene TRBJ1-5; D gene unclear. The germline gives CDR1 SGHDN, CDR2 FVKESK. The CDR3 totals 15 residues. Trimming pared 0 bases from V and 0 bases from J, leaving 6 bases between.

The chain is built from TRBV6-5 and TRBJ1-3, with D uncertain. Trimming shortened V by 7 bases and J by 0 bases, and 7 bases separated the two germline ends. From germline, CDR1 is MNHEY and CDR2 SVGAGI. The CDR3 has 13 amino acids. The CDR3 DNA reads as TGTGCCAGCAATGCGATCTCTGGAAACACCATATATTTT. Translating it yields CASNAISGNTIYF.

This clone came up a few times. The chain employs TRBV7-3 and TRBJ1-2, with a tentative D call TRBD1 (5 bases). Germline V gene lookup returns CDR1 SGHTA and CDR2 FQGTGA. The CDR3 runs to 12 residues. V dropped 5 bases and J dropped 4 bases, with 8 bases sitting between them. The CDR3 sequence is CASSQDTYGYTF. The CDR3 DNA sequence: TGTGCCAGCAGCCAGGACACCTATGGCTACACCTTC. Together with reference TRBV7-3 and TRBJ1-2, the CDR3 gives the full variable domain: GAGVSQTPSNKVTEKGKYVELRCDPISGHTALYWYRQSLGQGPEFLIYFQGTGAADDSGLPNDRFFAVRPEGSVSTLKIQRTERGDSAVYLCASSQDTYGYTFGSGTRLTVV.

This chain connects TRBV10-3 to TRBJ2-7; D might be TRBD1 (5 bases). CDR3 length equals 15 residues. Germline CDR1 is ENHRY and CDR2 is SYGVKD. V lost 8 bases and J lost 6, with 23 bases in between. The CDR3 DNA sequence: TGTGCCATCGGGCCTCAGGGAAAATCCCCCTCCGAGCAGTACTTC. This codes for CAIGPQGKSPSEQYF.

This sequence joins TRBV7-3 and TRBJ2-1, with D perhaps TRBD1 or TRBD2 (5 bases each). Germline V CDR1 and CDR2: SGHTA, FQGTGA. The V and J ends lost 2 bases and 7 bases respectively, with 18 bases between them. The CDR3 is 16 amino acids. Here the CDR3 DNA reads TGTGCCAGCAGCTTAGGTCCCAGAGGTGGGGGAAATGAGCAGTTCTTC. It encodes CASSLGPRGGGNEQFF.

The V gene is TRBV6-5, the J gene TRBJ2-7; D is perhaps TRBD2 (6 bases). Germline V lookup: CDR1 MNHEY, CDR2 SVGAGI. The CDR3 totals 14 residues. Trimming shortened V by 6 bases and J by 0 bases, and 12 bases separated the two germline ends. This CDR3 is CASSPAGSSYEQYF. The CDR3 DNA sequence: TGTGCCAGCAGCCCAGCGGGTAGCTCCTACGAGCAGTACTTC.

The sample holds one count of this clone. The V call is TRBV19, the J call TRBJ1-3; TRBD1 is a possible D gene (5 bases). V lost 6 bases and J 0 bases, leaving 18 bases between the germline ends. Germline V lookup: CDR1 LNHDA, CDR2 SQIVND (reference sequence). The CDR3 contains 17 residues. The CDR3 DNA follows: TGTGCCAGTAGAATTCATTCGGGACGGCACTCTGGAAACACCATATATTTT. Translation: CASRIHSGRHSGNTIYF.

V and J are TRBV5-1 and TRBJ2-5, with 10 nucleotides matching TRBD2. The CDR3 length is 13 residues. Trimming at V came to 4 bases and at J to 5 bases, leaving 2 bases not matched to a gene. Germline V lookup: CDR1 SGHRS, CDR2 YFSETQ. Here the CDR3 reads CASSNSGRETQYF. The CDR3 DNA sequence: TGCGCCAGCAGCAATAGCGGGAGGGAGACCCAGTACTTC.

This clone was counted between two and nine times. The chain employs TRBV2 and TRBJ1-1; tentatively, D is TRBD1 (5 bases). The ends were cut back, 3 bases at V and 5 bases at J, with 13 bases in the middle. This CDR3 has 14 residues. Germline CDR1 SNHLY, CDR2 FYNNEI. The CDR3 spells CASSEQGGRTEAFF. CDR3 nucleotide sequence: TGTGCCAGCAGTGAGCAGGGAGGGAGGACTGAAGCTTTCTTT. Based on the CDR3 plus reference TRBV2 and TRBJ1-1, the full variable domain is EPEVTQTPSHQVTQMGQEVILRCVPISNHLYFYWYRQILGQKVEFLVSFYNNEISEKSEIFDDQFSVERPDGSNFTLKIRSTKLEDSAMYFCASSEQGGRTEAFFGQGTRLTVV.

This sequence joins TRBV7-2 and TRBJ1-1, with D uncertain. Germline CDR1 and CDR2: SGHTA and FQGNSA. Trimming pared 1 base from V and 1 base from J, leaving 7 bases between. The CDR3 extends over 14 amino acids. For the CDR3, the DNA is TGTGCCAGCAGCTTAGTCGGCCAGAACACTGAAGCTTTCTTT. Translating it yields CASSLVGQNTEAFF.

This sequence joins TRBV12-5 and TRBJ2-1; D perhaps matches TRBD2 (6 bases). This CDR3 is 19 amino acids long. V lost 2 bases, J lost 7 bases, and 27 bases lay in between. Germline CDR1 LGHNT, CDR2 FRNRAP. The CDR3 DNA reads TGTGCTAGTGGTTTGCCACCCCTCTCTGAGACTAGGAGGAGGAATGAGCAGTTCTTC. Translated, it gives CASGLPPLSETRRRNEQFF.

The chain has TRBV10-3 and TRBJ2-1; D ambiguous. This CDR3 has 17 amino acids. Trimming took off 7 bases at V and 0 bases at J, with 19 bases between the two ends. Per germline, CDR1 ENHRY and CDR2 SYGVKD. In DNA form, the CDR3 reads TGTGCCATCAATGCCAGGCGCGTCCTGAGCTCCTACAATGAGCAGTTCTTC. It yields the protein CAINARRVLSSYNEQFF.

V gene TRBV6-6 combines with J gene TRBJ1-1, with TRBD1 matching over 7 bases. The CDR3 is made up of 13 amino acids. Germline trimming cut 7 bases from V and 5 bases from J; bases unmatched to any gene: 7. The germline V gene encodes CDR1 MNHNY and CDR2 SVGAGI (reference sequence). This chain's CDR3 is CASNRQGRTEAFF. In DNA, the CDR3 is TGTGCCAGCAACCGACAGGGAAGAACTGAAGCTTTCTTT.

This sequence joins TRBV7-2 and TRBJ2-1, with D possibly being TRBD2 (5 bases). Trimming removed 2 bases from V and 0 bases from J, with 11 bases in between. CDR1 SGHTA and CDR2 FQGNSA come from the germline V gene. The CDR3 runs 16 residues. CDR3 in amino acids: CASSLRSGSSYNEQFF. The CDR3 DNA reads as TGTGCCAGCAGCTTAAGGAGCGGTAGCTCCTACAATGAGCAGTTCTTC. The entire variable domain, with the rest obtained from reference TRBV7-2 and TRBJ2-1, is as follows: GAGVSQSPSNKVTEKGKDVELRCDPISGHTALYWYRQSLGQGLEFLIYFQGNSAPDKSGLPSDRFSAERTGGSVSTLTIQRTQQEDSAVYLCASSLRSGSSYNEQFFGPGTRLTVL.

The V gene is TRBV7-9, the J gene TRBJ2-5, with a weak D call TRBD2 (6 bases). The DNA end is more similar to TRBJ2-7, so the J call may be wrong. CDR1 and CDR2 (germline): SEHNR, FQNEAQ (reference sequence). This CDR3 is 13 amino acids long. The CDR3 nucleotides read TGTGCCAGCAGCTTATACCTAGCGATCGAGCAGTACTTC. It codes for CASSLYLAIEQYF.

V and J are TRBV4-2 and TRBJ2-5; a possible D gene is TRBD2 (5 bases). CDR3 length equals 14 residues. Germline CDR1 reads LGHNA; CDR2 reads YNFKEQ. V was cut by 0 bases and J by 2 bases, with 7 bases left in between. The CDR3 sequence is CASSQEDWQETQYF. Written as DNA, the CDR3 is TGTGCCAGCAGCCAAGAGGACTGGCAAGAGACCCAGTACTTC.

This chain connects TRBV2 to TRBJ2-7, with TRBD1 matching over 7 bases. The trim removed 6 bases at V and 2 bases at J, leaving 10 bases unmatched. The length of the CDR3 is 15 residues. Germline V gene data show CDR1 as SNHLY and CDR2 as FYNNEI. The CDR3 spells CASSRRSGGPYEQYF. Here the CDR3 DNA reads TGTGCCAGCAGCCGAAGGTCAGGGGGACCCTACGAGCAGTACTTC.

The J gene is TRBJ2-3, the V gene TRBV5-4; 9 nucleotides match TRBD1. The junction had 17 bases not matched to a gene; V was cut back by 4 bases and J by 5 bases. Germline lookup yields CDR1 SGHNT and CDR2 YYREEE (reference sequence). CDR3 length: 18 amino acids. Written as DNA, the CDR3 is TGTGCCAGCAGCCCTACAACCGCCGGGACAGGGTTTGTAGATACGCAGTATTTT. Protein: CASSPTTAGTGFVDTQYF.

The V and J genes are TRBV4-1 and TRBJ1-2; 8 bases match TRBD1. Germline CDR1 is MGHRA and CDR2 is YSYEKL. The CDR3 is 17 residues long. Unmatched junction bases numbered 14, after V lost 0 bases and J lost 8 bases. CDR3 sequence: CASSQDPTGQGRKGYTF. The CDR3 nucleotides are TGCGCCAGCAGCCAAGATCCTACCGGACAGGGACGGAAAGGCTACACCTTC.

The chain employs TRBV19 and TRBJ1-4; TRBD1 matches 7 bases. CDR1 LNHDA and CDR2 SQIVND come from the germline V gene (reference sequence). After removal of 5 bases from V and 8 bases from J, the junction contained 8 bases not matched to a gene. The CDR3 totals 14 residues. CDR3 amino acids: CASSRTGTAEKLFF. The CDR3 DNA follows: TGTGCCAGTAGTCGAACCGGGACAGCCGAAAAACTGTTTTTT.

The chain joins TRBV18 to TRBJ1-3; D is perhaps TRBD1 (6 bases). Germline V lookup: CDR1 KGHSH, CDR2 LQKENI. This CDR3 is 16 amino acids long. Between the trimmed V and J ends, which lost 3 bases and 0 bases, there was a span of 12 bases. The chain's CDR3 is CASSPRQVPSGNTIYF. The CDR3 DNA reads as TGTGCCAGCTCACCCCGACAGGTCCCCTCTGGAAACACCATATATTTT. The full variable domain, rest sourced from reference TRBV18 and TRBJ1-3, is NAGVMQNPRHLVRRRGQEARLRCSPMKGHSHVYWYRQLPEEGLKFMVYLQKENIIDESGMPKERFSAEFPKEGPSILRIQQVVRGDSAAYFCASSPRQVPSGNTIYFGEGSWLTVV.

This chain connects TRBV7-9 to TRBJ1-1; 8 nucleotides line up with TRBD1. CDR1 SEHNR and CDR2 FQNEAQ come from the germline V gene (reference sequence). This CDR3 has 14 residues. V trimming: 4 bases; J trimming: 2 bases; junction bases outside the gene matches: 3. CDR3 coding DNA: TGTGCCAGCAGCTACGGACAGGGTAACACTGAAGCTTTCTTT. Its protein product is CASSYGQGNTEAFF. The full variable domain, in which reference TRBV7-9 and TRBJ1-1 provide the parts outside the CDR3, is DTGVSQNPRHKITKRGQNVTFRCDPISEHNRLYWYRQTLGQGPEFLTYFQNEAQLEKSRLLSDRFSAERPKGSFSTLEIQRTEQGDSAMYLCASSYGQGNTEAFFGQGTRLTVV.

V is TRBV7-2 and J is TRBJ1-2; D not certain. This CDR3 region has 15 residues. Per the germline V gene, CDR1 is SGHTA and CDR2 is FQGNSA. V lost 0 bases to trimming and J lost 4 bases, with 12 bases between them. The CDR3 coding sequence is TGTGCCAGCAGCTTAGCCGACATGGACCTCTATGGCTACACCTTC. It codes for CASSLADMDLYGYTF. The full variable domain, rest sourced from reference TRBV7-2 and TRBJ1-2, is GAGVSQSPSNKVTEKGKDVELRCDPISGHTALYWYRQSLGQGLEFLIYFQGNSAPDKSGLPSDRFSAERTGGSVSTLTIQRTQQEDSAVYLCASSLADMDLYGYTFGSGTRLTVV.